This T cell receptor (beta chain) was captured by sequencing in a study of cytomegalovirus exposure and HLA in healthy donors. Background on the study: Unique TCR beta sequences numbering approximately 120 million came from about 179 million T cells in an earlier analysis.

Study outcomes and limitations: Some TCR beta chains (around 160 of them) were listed as cytomegalovirus-associated.

Vbeta (60) and Jbeta (13) primers were used in the PCR. The method was immunoSEQ multiplex PCR; TCRdb's version includes in-frame clones alone and lacks a portion of them. The sample lists roughly 160,000 clones; roughly 77% were seen once. Concerning this clone itself: Its antigen is unknown.

The TCR originated in a woman in her fifties or sixties in good health and CMV-seropositive. The sample consisted of PBMCs.

CDR3 sequence: CASSSGGNTDTQYF. CDR3 DNA: TGTGCCAGCTCCAGCGGGGGGAACACAGATACGCAGTATTTT. V is TRBV6-1 and J is TRBJ2-3, with 9 bases aligning to TRBD2. The CDR3 covers 14 residues. Trimming removed 8 bases from V and 2 bases from J; junction bases left unmatched: 5. Germline V gives CDR1 MNHNS, CDR2 SASEGT.